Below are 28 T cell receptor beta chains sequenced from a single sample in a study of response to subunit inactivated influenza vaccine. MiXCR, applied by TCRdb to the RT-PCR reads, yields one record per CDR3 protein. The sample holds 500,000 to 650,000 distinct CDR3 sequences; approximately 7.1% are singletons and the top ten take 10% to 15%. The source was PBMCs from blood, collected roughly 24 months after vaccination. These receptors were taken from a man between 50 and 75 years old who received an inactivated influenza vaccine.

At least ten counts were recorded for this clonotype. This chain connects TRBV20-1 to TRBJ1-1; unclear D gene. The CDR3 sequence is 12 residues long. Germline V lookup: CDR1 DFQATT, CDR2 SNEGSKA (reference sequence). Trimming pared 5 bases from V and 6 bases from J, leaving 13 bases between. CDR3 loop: CSAPAGGPEAFF. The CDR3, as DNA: TGCAGTGCTCCGGCGGGAGGCCCTGAAGCTTTCTTT.

CDR3 loop: CASSQLNSLNTEAFF. CDR3 sequence (DNA): TGTGCCAGCAGCCAACTTAACAGTTTGAACACTGAAGCTTTCTTT. The chain couples TRBV3-1 to TRBJ1-1; no reliable D call. Trimming pared 2 bases from V and 0 bases from J, leaving 10 bases between. Germline V gives CDR1 LGHDT, CDR2 YNNKEL (reference sequence). The CDR3 has 15 residues.

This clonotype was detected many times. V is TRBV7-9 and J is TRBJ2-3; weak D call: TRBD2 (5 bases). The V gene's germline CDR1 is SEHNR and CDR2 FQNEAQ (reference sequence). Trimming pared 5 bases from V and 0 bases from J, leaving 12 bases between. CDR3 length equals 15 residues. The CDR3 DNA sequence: TGTGCCAGCAGCCCCAGGACTTCTAGCACAGATACGCAGTATTTT. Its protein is CASSPRTSSTDTQYF.

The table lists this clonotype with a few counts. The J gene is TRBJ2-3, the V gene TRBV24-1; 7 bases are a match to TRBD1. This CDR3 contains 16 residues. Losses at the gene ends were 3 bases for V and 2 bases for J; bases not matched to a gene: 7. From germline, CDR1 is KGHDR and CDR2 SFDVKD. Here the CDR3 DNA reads TGTGCCACCAGTGATCCCCGGGACAGAGTCACAGATACGCAGTATTTT. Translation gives CATSDPRDRVTDTQYF.

CDR3 DNA: TGCAGCGGGGGGGGACGGACCTATGGCTACACCTTC. The encoded protein is CSGGGRTYGYTF. J is TRBJ1-2 and V is TRBV29-1; perhaps TRBD1 as D (5 bases). The V gene lost 7 bases and the J gene lost 4 bases, with 13 bases spanning the gap. There are 12 residues in the CDR3. CDR1 SQVTM and CDR2 ANQGSEA come from the germline V gene.

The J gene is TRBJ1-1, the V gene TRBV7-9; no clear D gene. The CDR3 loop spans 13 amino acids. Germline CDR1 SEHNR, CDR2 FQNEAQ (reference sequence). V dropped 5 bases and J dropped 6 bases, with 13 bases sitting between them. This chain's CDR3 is CASSPAAHAEAFF. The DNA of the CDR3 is TGTGCCAGCAGCCCTGCGGCACACGCTGAAGCTTTCTTT.

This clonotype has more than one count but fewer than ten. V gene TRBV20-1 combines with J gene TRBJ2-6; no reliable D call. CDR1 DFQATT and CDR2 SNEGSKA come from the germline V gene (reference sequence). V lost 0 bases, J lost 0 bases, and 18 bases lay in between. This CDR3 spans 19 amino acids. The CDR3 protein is CSARDVQETLLSGANVLTF. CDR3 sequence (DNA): TGCAGTGCTAGAGATGTGCAGGAAACTTTACTCTCTGGGGCCAACGTCCTGACTTTC.

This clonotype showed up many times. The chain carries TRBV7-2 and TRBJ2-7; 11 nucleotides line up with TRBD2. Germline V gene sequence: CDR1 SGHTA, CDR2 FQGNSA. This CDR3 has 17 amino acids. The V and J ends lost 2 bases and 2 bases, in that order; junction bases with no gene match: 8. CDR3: CASSLKAPGLAAYEQYF. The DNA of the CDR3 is TGTGCCAGCAGCTTAAAAGCCCCGGGACTAGCGGCCTACGAGCAGTACTTC. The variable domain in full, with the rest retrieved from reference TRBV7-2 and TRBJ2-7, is GAGVSQSPSNKVTEKGKDVELRCDPISGHTALYWYRQSLGQGLEFLIYFQGNSAPDKSGLPSDRFSAERTGGSVSTLTIQRTQQEDSAVYLCASSLKAPGLAAYEQYFGPGTRLTVT.

CDR3 amino acids: CAWSGRQYEQYF. The CDR3 coding sequence is TGTGCCTGGAGTGGTCGACAATACGAGCAGTACTTC. The rearrangement joins TRBV30 to TRBJ2-7; no firm D call. The germline V gene encodes CDR1 GTSNPN and CDR2 SVGIG (reference sequence). This CDR3 comprises 12 residues. Trimming removed 1 base at V and 4 bases at J, with 8 bases between.

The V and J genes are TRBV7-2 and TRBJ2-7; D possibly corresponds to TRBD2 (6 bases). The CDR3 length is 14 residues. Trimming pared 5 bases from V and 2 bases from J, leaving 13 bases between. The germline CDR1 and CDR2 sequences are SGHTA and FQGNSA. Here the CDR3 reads CASSQSRLAYEQYF. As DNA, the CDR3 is TGTGCCAGCAGCCAGTCCCGACTAGCCTACGAGCAGTACTTC.

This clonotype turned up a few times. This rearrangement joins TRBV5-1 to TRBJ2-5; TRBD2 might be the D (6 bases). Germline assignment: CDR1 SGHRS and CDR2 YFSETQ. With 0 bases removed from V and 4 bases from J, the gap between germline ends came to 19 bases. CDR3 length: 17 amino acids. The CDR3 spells CASSLGSRRARVETQYF. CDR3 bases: TGCGCCAGCAGCTTGGGGTCACGGAGGGCCCGGGTAGAGACCCAGTACTTC.

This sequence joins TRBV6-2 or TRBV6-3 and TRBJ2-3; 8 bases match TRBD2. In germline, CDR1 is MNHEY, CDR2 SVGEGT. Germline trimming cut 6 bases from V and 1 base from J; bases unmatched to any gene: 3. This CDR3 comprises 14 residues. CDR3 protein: CASRVAGRTDTQYF. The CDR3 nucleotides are TGTGCCAGCAGGGTAGCGGGACGCACAGATACGCAGTATTTT.

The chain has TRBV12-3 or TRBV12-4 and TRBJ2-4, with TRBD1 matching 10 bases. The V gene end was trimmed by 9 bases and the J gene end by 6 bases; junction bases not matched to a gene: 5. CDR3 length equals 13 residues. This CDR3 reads CASKGQGRNIQYF. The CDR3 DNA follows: TGTGCCAGTAAGGGACAGGGGCGAAACATTCAGTACTTC.

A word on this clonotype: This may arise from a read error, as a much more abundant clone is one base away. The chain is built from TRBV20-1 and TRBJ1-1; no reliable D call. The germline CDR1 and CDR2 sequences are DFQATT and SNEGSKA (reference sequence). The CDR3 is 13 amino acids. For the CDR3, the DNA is TGCAGTGCTCGGCAGACATTGAACACTGAAGCTTACTTT. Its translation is CSARQTLNTEAYF.

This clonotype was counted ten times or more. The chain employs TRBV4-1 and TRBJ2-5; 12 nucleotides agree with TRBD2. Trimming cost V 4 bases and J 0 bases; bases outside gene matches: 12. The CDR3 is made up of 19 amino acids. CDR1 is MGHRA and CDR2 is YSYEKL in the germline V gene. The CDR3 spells CASSPLRTSGARDQETQYF. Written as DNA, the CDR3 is TGCGCCAGCAGCCCCCTGAGGACTAGCGGGGCGCGAGACCAAGAGACCCAGTACTTC.

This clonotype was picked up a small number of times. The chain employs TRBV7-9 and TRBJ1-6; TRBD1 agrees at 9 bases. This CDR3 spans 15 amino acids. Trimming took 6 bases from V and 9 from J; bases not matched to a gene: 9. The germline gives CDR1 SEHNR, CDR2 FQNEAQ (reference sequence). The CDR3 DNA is TGTGCCAGCAGTTCTACCGGGACAGGGATTTCACCCCTCCACTTT. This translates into CASSSTGTGISPLHF.

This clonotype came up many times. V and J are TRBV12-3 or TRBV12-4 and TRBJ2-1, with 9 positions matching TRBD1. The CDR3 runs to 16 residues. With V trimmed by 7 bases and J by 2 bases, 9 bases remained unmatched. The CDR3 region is CASKVSGTGPYNEQFF. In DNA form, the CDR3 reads TGTGCCAGCAAAGTATCCGGGACAGGGCCCTACAATGAGCAGTTCTTC.

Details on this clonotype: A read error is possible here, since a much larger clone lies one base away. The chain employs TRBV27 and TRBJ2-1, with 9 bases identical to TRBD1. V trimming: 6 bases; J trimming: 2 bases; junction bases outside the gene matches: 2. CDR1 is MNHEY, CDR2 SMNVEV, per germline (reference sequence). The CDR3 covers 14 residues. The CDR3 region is CASRRTGAYNEQFF. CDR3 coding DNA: TGTGCCAGCAGGCGGACAGGGGCCTACAATGAGCAGTTCTTC.

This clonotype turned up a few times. CDR3: CASSQETGGSETQYF. The CDR3 region has the DNA TGCGCCAGCAGCCAAGAGACAGGGGGCTCAGAGACCCAGTACTTC. The V and J genes are TRBV4-1 and TRBJ2-5; 10 bases agree with TRBD1. CDR3 length: 15 residues. Trimming at V came to 0 bases and at J to 4 bases, leaving 2 bases not matched to a gene. CDR1 is MGHRA, CDR2 YSYEKL, per germline.

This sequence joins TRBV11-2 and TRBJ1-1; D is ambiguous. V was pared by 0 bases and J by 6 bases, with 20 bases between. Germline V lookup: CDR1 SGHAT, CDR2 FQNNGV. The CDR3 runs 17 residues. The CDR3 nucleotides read TGTGCCAGCAGCTTAGAAGGGATGGTCGGGGTTCGCGCTGAAGCTTTCTTT. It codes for CASSLEGMVGVRAEAFF.

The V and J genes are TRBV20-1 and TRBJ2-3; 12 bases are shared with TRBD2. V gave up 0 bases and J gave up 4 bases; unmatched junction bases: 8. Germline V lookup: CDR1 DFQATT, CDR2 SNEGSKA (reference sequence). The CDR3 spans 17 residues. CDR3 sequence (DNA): TGCAGTGCTAGAGATTTGCTAGCGGGAGGGCCCGCAGATACGCAGTATTTT. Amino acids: CSARDLLAGGPADTQYF.

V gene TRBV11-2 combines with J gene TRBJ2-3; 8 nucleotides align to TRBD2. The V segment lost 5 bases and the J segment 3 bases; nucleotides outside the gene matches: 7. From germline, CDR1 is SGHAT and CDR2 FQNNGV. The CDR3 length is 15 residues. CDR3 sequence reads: CASSLGGTRTDTQYF. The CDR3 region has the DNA TGTGCCAGCAGCCTAGGAGGGACTAGAACAGATACGCAGTATTTT.

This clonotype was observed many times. CDR3 in amino acids: CACQVRGSYGYTF. Here the CDR3 DNA reads TGTGCCTGCCAAGTAAGGGGGAGCTATGGCTACACCTTC. The chain employs TRBV30 and TRBJ1-2; tentatively, D is TRBD1 (6 bases). There are 13 residues in the CDR3. V shed 6 bases and J shed 4 bases, with 15 bases lying between them. The germline V gene has CDR1 GTSNPN and CDR2 SVGIG (reference sequence).

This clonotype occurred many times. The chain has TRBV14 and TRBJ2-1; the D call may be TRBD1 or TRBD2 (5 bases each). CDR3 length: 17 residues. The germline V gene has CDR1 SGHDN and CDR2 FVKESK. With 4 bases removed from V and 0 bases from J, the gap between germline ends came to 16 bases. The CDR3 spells CASSPVGGKSSYNEQFF. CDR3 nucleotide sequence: TGTGCCAGCAGCCCCGTTGGGGGTAAGAGCTCCTACAATGAGCAGTTCTTC.

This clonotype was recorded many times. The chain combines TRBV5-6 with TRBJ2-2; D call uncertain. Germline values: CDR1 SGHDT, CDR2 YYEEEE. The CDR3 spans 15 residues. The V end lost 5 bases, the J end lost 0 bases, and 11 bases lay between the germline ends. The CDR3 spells CASSLVGANTGELFF. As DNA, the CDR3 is TGTGCCAGCAGTTTAGTAGGAGCGAACACCGGGGAGCTGTTTTTT.

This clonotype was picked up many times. This chain's CDR3 is CASSDLAGAYNEQFF. The CDR3 DNA reads as TGCGCCAGCAGCGATTTAGCGGGAGCCTACAATGAGCAGTTCTTC. The V gene is TRBV5-1, the J gene TRBJ2-1; 9 bases map to TRBD2. CDR3 length: 15 residues. With 4 bases clipped from V and 2 bases from J, the junction kept 4 bases outside the gene matches. Germline CDR1 SGHRS, CDR2 YFSETQ.

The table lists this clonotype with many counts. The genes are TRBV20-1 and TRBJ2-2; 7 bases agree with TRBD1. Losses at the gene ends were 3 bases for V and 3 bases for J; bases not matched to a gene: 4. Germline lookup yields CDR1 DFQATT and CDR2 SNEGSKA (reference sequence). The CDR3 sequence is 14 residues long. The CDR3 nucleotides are TGCAGTGCTAGTAAAGGGGGCTACACCGGGGAGCTGTTTTTT. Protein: CSASKGGYTGELFF.

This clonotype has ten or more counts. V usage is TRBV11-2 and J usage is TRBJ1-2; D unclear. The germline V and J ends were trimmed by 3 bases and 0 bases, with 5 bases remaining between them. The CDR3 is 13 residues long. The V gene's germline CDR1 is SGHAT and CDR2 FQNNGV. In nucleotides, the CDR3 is TGTGCCAGCAGCTTGTCGACTAACTATGGCTACACCTTC. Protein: CASSLSTNYGYTF.